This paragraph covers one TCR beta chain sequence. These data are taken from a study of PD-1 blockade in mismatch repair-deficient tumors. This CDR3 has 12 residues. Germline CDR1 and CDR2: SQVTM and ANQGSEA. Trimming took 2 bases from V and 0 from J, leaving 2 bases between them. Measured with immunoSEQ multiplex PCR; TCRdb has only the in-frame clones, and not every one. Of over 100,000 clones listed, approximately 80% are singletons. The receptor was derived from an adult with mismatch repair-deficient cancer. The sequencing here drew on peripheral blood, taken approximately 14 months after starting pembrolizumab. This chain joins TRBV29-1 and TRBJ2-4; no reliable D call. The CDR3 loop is CSVEIAKNIQYF. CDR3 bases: TGCAGCGTTGAAATAGCCAAAAACATTCAGTACTTC.